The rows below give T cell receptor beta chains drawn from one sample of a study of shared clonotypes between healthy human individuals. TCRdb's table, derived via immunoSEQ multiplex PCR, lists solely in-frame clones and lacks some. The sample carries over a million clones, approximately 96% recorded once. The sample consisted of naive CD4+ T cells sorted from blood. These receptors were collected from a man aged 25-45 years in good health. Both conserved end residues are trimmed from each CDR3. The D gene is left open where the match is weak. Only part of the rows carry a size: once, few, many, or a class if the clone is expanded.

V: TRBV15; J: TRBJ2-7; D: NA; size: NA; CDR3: ATSRDRAGPRSYEQY
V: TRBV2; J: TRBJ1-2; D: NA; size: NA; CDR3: ASSEEGHYGYT
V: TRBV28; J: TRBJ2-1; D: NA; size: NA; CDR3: ASSRQVMLYNEQF
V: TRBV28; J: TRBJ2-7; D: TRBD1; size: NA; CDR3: ASSLSRGPTGQY
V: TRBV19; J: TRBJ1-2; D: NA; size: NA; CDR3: ASSSEAPLNYGYT
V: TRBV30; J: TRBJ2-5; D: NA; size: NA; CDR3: AWSPLGTIQETQY
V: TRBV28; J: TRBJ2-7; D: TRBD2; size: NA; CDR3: ASSSYVAGPSYEQY
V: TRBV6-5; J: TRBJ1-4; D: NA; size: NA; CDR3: ASSYHSQQEKLF
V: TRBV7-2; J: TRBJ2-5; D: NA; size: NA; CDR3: ASSLGWGQETQY
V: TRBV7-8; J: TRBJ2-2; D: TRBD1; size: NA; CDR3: ASSLGSGGNTGELF
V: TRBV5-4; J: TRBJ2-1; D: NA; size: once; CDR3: ASSLGHREQF
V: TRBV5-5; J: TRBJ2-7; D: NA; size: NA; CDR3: ASSLEVRSPKTEQY
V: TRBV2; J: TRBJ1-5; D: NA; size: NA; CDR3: ASSAESGNQPQH
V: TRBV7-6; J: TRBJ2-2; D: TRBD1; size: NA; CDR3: ASSRTGNTGELF
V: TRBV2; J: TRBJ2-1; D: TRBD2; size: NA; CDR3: ASSSRTSSEQF
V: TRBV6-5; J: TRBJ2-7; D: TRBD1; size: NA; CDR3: ASSYSRYRGSYEQY
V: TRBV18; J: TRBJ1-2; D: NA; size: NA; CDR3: ASSPGTSHYGYT
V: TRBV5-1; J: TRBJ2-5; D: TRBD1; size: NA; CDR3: AVRDRGLETQY
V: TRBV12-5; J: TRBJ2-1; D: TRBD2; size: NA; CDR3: ASGLVGGRGTYNEQF
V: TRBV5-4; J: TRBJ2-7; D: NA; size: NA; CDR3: ASSLDPGYEQY
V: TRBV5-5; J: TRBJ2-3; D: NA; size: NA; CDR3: ASSHGARTDTQY
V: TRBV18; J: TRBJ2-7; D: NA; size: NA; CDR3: ASSPPGGYEQY
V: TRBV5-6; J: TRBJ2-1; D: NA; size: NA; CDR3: ASSFIKNIYNEQF
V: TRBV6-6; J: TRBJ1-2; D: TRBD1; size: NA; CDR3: ASNGQGNYGYT
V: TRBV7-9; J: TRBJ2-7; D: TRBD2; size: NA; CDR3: ASSLVIAGPSYEQY
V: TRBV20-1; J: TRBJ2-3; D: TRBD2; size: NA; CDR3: SALAGDTQY
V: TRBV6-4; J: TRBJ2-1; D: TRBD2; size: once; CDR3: ASSPSGRANEQF